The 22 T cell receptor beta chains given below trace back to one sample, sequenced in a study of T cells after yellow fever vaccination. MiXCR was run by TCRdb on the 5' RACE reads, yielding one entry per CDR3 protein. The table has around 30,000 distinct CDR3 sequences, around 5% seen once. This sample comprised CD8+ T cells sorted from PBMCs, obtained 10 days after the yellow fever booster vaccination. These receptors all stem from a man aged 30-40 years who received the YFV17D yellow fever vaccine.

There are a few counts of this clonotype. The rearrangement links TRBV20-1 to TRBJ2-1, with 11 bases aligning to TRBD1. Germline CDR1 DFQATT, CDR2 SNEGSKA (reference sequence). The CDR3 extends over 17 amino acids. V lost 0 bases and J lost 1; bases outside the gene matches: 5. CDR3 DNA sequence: TGCAGTGCTAGAGATCGGGACAGGGGGGCTTCCTACAATGAGCAGTTCTTC. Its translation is CSARDRDRGASYNEQFF.

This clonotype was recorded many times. The CDR3 DNA follows: TGTGCCAGTAGTATCGCCGTAAACACCGGGGAGCTGTTTTTT. Its translation: CASSIAVNTGELFF. This chain uses TRBV19 with TRBJ2-2; D unclear. This CDR3 comprises 14 residues. The V gene's germline CDR1 is LNHDA and CDR2 SQIVND (reference sequence). The germline V and J ends were trimmed by 3 bases and 2 bases, with 7 bases remaining between them.

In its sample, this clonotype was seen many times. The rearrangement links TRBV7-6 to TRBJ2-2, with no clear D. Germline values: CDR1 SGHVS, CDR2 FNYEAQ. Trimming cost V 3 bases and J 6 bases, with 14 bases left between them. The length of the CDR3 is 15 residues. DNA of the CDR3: TGTGCCAGCAGCTTTCGACCGAACGCGGCCGGGGAGCTGTTTTTT. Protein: CASSFRPNAAGELFF.

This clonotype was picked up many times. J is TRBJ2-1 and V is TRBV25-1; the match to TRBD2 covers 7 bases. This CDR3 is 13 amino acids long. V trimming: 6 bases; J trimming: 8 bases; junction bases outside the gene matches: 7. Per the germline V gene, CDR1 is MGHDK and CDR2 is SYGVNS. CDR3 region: CASRHRTSYEQFF. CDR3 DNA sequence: TGTGCCAGCAGGCACCGGACTAGTTATGAGCAGTTCTTC.

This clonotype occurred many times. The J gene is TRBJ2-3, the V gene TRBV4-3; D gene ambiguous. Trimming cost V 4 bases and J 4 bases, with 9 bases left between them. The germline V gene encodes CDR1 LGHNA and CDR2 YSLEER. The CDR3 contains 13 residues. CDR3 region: CASSRDIADTQYF. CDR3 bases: TGCGCCAGCAGCCGCGATATAGCAGATACGCAGTATTTT.

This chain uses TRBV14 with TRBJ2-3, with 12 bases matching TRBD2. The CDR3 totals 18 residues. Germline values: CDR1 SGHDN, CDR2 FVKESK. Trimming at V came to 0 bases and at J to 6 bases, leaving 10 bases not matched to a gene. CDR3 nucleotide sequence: TGTGCCAGCAGCCAAGATAGGGAGTGGACTAGCGGGACTGATACGCAGTATTTT. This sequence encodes CASSQDREWTSGTDTQYF.

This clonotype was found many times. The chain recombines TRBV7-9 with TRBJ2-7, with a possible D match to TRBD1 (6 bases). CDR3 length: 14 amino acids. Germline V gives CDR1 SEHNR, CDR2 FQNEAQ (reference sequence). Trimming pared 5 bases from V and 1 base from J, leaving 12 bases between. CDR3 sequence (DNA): TGTGCCAGCAGCACGCATCAGGGGTCCTACGAGCAGTACTTC. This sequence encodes CASSTHQGSYEQYF.

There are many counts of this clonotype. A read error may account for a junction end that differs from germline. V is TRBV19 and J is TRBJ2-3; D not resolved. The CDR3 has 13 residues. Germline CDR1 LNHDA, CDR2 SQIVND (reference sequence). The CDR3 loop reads CASCISSTDTQYF. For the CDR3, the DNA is TGTGCCAGTTGTATATCTAGCACAGATACGCAGTATTTT.

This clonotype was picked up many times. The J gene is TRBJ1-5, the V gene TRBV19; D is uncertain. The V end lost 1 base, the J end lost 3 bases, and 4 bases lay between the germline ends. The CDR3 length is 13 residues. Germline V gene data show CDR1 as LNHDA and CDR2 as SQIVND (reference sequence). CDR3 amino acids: CASSIANNQPQHF. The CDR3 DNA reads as TGTGCCAGTAGTATAGCCAACAATCAGCCCCAGCATTTT.

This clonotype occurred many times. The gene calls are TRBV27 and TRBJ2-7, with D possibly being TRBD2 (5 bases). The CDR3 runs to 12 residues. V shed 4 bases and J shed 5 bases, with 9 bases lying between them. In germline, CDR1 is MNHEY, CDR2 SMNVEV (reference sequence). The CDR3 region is CASSSAGNEQYF. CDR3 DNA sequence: TGTGCCAGCAGTTCCGCCGGGAACGAGCAGTACTTC.

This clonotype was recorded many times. CDR3 DNA sequence: TGTGCCAGCTCACCAACTAGCGCAATTTACGAGCAGTACTTC. Translated: CASSPTSAIYEQYF. The chain uses TRBV18 and TRBJ2-7, with TRBD2 matching 7 bases. CDR3 length: 14 amino acids. The V segment lost 2 bases and the J segment 4 bases; nucleotides outside the gene matches: 5. From germline, CDR1 is KGHSH and CDR2 LQKENI.

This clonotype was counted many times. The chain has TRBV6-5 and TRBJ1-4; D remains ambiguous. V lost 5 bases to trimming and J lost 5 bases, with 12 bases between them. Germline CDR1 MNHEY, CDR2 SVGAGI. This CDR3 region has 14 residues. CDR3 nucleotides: TGTGCCAGCAGTCCGGACGGCCCGAATGAAAAACTGTTTTTT. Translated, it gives CASSPDGPNEKLFF.

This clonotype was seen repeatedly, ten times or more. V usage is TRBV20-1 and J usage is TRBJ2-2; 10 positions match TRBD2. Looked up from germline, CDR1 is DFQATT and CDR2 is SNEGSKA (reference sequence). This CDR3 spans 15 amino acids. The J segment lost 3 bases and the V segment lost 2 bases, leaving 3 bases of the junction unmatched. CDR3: CSARLAGADTGELFF. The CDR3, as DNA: TGCAGTGCTAGACTAGCGGGAGCGGACACCGGGGAGCTGTTTTTT.

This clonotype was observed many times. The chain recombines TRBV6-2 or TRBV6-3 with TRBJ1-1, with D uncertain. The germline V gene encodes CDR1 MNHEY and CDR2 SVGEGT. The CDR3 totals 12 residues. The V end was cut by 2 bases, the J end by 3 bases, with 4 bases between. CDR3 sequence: CASSYPHTEAFF. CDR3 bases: TGTGCCAGCAGTTACCCTCACACTGAAGCTTTCTTT.

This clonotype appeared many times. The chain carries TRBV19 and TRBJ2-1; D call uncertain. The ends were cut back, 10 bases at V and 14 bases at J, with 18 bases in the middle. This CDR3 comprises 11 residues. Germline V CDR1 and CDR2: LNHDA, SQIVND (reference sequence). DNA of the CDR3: TGTGCCACCATGGCCGCAGCCCAGAAGTTCTTC. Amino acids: CATMAAAQKFF.

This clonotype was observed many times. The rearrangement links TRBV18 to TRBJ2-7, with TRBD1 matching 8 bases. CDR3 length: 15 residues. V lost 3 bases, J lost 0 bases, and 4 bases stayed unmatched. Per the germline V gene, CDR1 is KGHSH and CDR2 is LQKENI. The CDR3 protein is CASSPRDRTSYEQYF. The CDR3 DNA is TGTGCCAGCTCACCCCGGGACAGGACCTCCTACGAGCAGTACTTC.

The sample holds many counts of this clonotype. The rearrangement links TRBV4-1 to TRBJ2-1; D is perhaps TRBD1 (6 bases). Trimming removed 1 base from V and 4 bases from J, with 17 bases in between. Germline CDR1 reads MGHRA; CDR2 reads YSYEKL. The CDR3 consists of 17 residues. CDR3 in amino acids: CASSQVPPGQHYNEQFF. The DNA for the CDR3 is TGCGCCAGCAGCCAAGTCCCCCCGGGACAACATTACAATGAGCAGTTCTTC.

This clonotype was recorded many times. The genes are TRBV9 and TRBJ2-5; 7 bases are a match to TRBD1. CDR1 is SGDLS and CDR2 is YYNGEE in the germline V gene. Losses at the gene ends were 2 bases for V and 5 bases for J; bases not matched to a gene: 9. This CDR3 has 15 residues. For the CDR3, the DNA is TGTGCCAGCAGCGTCTCAGGACAGGCATCTGAGACCCAGTACTTC. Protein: CASSVSGQASETQYF.

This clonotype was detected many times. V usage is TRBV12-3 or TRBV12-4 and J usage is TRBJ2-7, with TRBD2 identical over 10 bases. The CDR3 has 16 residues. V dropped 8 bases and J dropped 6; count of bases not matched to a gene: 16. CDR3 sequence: CASSVGVGLAFREQYF. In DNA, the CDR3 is TGTGCCAGCTCTGTTGGAGTGGGACTAGCGTTTCGCGAGCAGTACTTC.

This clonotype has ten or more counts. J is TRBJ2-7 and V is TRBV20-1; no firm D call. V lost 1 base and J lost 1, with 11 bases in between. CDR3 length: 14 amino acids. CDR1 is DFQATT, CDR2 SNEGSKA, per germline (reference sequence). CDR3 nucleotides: TGCAGTGCTAGAGCCCTGTTTAGTTCCTACGAGCAGTACTTC. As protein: CSARALFSSYEQYF.

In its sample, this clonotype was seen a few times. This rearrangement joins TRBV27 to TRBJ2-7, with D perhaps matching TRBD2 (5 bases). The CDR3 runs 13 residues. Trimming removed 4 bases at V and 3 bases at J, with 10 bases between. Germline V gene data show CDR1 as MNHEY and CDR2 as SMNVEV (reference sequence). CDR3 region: CASSWGEHYEQYF. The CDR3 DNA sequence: TGTGCCAGCAGTTGGGGAGAGCACTACGAGCAGTACTTC.

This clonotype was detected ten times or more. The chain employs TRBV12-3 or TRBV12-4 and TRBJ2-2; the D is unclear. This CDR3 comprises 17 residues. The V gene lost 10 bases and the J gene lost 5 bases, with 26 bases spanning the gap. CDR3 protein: CAISSPALSHPTGELFF. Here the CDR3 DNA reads TGTGCCATTTCTAGTCCGGCGCTATCCCACCCTACCGGGGAGCTGTTTTTT.